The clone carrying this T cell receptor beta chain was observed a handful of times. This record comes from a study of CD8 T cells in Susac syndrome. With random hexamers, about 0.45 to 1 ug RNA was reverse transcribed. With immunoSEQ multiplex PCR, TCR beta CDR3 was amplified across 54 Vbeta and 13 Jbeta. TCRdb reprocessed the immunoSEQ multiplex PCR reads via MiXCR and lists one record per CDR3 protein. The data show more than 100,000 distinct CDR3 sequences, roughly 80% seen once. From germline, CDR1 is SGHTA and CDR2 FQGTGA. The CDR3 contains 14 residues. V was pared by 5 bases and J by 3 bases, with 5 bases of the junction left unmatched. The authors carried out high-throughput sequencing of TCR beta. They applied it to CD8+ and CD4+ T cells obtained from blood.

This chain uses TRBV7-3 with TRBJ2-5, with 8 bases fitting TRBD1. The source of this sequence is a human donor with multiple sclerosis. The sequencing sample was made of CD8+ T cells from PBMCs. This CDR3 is CASSPGQGEETQYF. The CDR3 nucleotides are TGTGCCAGCAGCCCTGGACAGGGAGAAGAGACCCAGTACTTC.